The next 9 T cell receptor beta chains were all read from a single sample in a study of T cell changes during pregnancy in multiple sclerosis. Sequencing was performed with immunoSEQ multiplex PCR; in TCRdb, only in-frame clones are kept and a portion is missing. This sample yields about 38,000 clones, of which about nine tenths are seen a single time; roughly 6.1% belongs to the top ten. The material was CD8+ T cells from peripheral blood mononuclear cells, obtained in the second trimester of pregnancy. These receptors were collected from a female donor with multiple sclerosis, enrolled in a pregnancy study.

This chain uses TRBV6-1 with TRBJ1-5; 12 nucleotides align to TRBD1. Germline-derived CDR1 and CDR2 are MNHNS and SASEGT. The CDR3 has 15 amino acids. Trimming cost V 1 base and J 7 bases; bases outside gene matches: 2. The CDR3 sequence is CASSEGGQGAQPQHF. The CDR3, as DNA: TGTGCCAGCAGTGAAGGGGGACAGGGGGCCCAGCCCCAGCATTTT.

The table lists this clone with a count of one. This chain links TRBV30 with TRBJ2-3; D is unclear. Per germline, CDR1 GTSNPN and CDR2 SVGIG (reference sequence). The CDR3 has 13 amino acids. The V gene lost 7 bases and the J gene lost 1 base, with 12 bases spanning the gap. CDR3 residues: CASTLVGTDTQYF. In DNA form, the CDR3 reads TGTGCCTCGACTCTAGTAGGCACAGATACGCAGTATTTT.

The chain uses TRBV7-8 and TRBJ2-7; possible D gene TRBD2, 5 bases. The CDR3 totals 14 residues. Between the trimmed V and J ends, which lost 5 bases and 3 bases, there was a span of 14 bases. Germline lookup yields CDR1 SGHVS and CDR2 FQNEAQ. DNA of the CDR3: TGTGCCAGCAGCGGGCCAGACGGGAACTACGAGCAGTACTTC. As protein: CASSGPDGNYEQYF.

The V call is TRBV10-2, the J call TRBJ2-7; D is undetermined. CDR1 is WSHSY, CDR2 SAAADI, per germline. V was shortened by 3 bases and J by 4 bases, with 13 bases between the two germline ends. The CDR3 has 14 residues. CDR3 bases: TGCGCCAGCAGTGAATCTCTCTGGCTTTACGAGCAGTACTTC. Amino acid sequence: CASSESLWLYEQYF.

The V and J genes are TRBV7-3 and TRBJ2-3, with TRBD2 identical over 10 bases. CDR3 length: 21 residues. Germline CDR1 reads SGHTA; CDR2 reads FQGTGA. The V segment lost 4 bases and the J segment 0 bases; nucleotides outside the gene matches: 19. The CDR3, as DNA: TGTGCCAGCAGCTATCAAAATGTACGGCTAGCGGGGGAAGTTAGCACAGATACGCAGTATTTT. Translated: CASSYQNVRLAGEVSTDTQYF.

There are a few counts of this clone. The V and J genes are TRBV27 and TRBJ2-3; 7 bases line up with TRBD1. V shed 3 bases, J shed 3 bases, and the junction held 6 bases outside the gene matches. Germline V gives CDR1 MNHEY, CDR2 SMNVEV (reference sequence). This CDR3 has 15 residues. The chain's CDR3 is CASSFDRVGTDTQYF. The CDR3 coding sequence is TGTGCCAGCAGTTTCGACAGGGTAGGGACAGATACGCAGTATTTT.

This clone was picked up a small number of times. The chain carries TRBV25-1 and TRBJ1-1, with TRBD1 as a possible D gene (6 bases). Germline loops: CDR1 MGHDK, CDR2 SYGVNS. V was trimmed by 3 bases and J by 6 bases, leaving 11 bases between them. The CDR3 covers 13 residues. CDR3 bases: TGTGCCAGCAGTGATCCGGACAGCCCTGAAGCTTTCTTT. Translation gives CASSDPDSPEAFF.

J is TRBJ2-7 and V is TRBV4-2, with 8 bases fitting TRBD2. The CDR3 totals 18 residues. V shed 0 bases, J shed 3 bases, and the junction held 13 bases outside the gene matches. CDR1 and CDR2 from the germline V gene are LGHNA and YNFKEQ. The CDR3 protein is CASSQDHSSGELNYEQYF. CDR3 DNA sequence: TGTGCCAGCAGCCAAGATCATAGTAGCGGGGAGTTAAACTACGAGCAGTACTTC.

The chain links TRBV7-7 to TRBJ2-2, with 7 bases lining up with TRBD2. Germline assignment: CDR1 SSHAT and CDR2 FNYEAQ (reference sequence). The CDR3 loop spans 15 amino acids. V lost 1 base and J lost 7; bases outside the gene matches: 6. Here the CDR3 reads CASSLGGLADGELFF. The CDR3 coding sequence is TGTGCCAGCAGCTTAGGAGGTCTAGCGGACGGGGAGCTGTTTTTT.